This TCR beta chain was identified in a study of blood T cell repertoires in COVID-19. Across the whole study: Specimens from acute and convalescent COVID-19 originated in the United States, Italy and Spain. T cells, B-cell-depleted T cells, or PBMCs provided the cDNA or gDNA that served as material.

In the authors' workflow: Nucleated cell counts were estimated from reference gene primer amplification. Profiling relied on immunoSEQ multiplex PCR, and the TCRdb table lists in-frame clones only, not all of them. That table supplies the V and J calls and clone size; D and trimming were determined from the DNA. The data show around 120,000 clones, approximately 80% seen once. The CDR3 runs to 14 residues. The germline CDR1 and CDR2 sequences are MNHEY and SVGEGT. Trimming at V came to 3 bases and at J to 5 bases, leaving 4 bases not matched to a gene. This clone was detected once. Material for sequencing was peripheral blood. This clonotype originated in a man aged 35 to 55 with active or convalescent COVID-19. The chain links TRBV6-2 or TRBV6-3 to TRBJ1-2; 9 nucleotides match TRBD1. In DNA, the CDR3 is TGTGCCAGCAGTTATGGACAGGGGAGATATGGCTACACCTTC. Protein sequence: CASSYGQGRYGYTF.